These 20 T cell receptor beta chains share one sample of origin, sequenced in a study of vaccination effects on CD4 cells after COVID-19. Their antigens are not known. Under the ViraFEST assay, PBMC were stimulated with viral peptide pools so that antigen-specific CD4+ T cells expanded. Sequencing was performed afterwards. When 10 to 11 days of culture had elapsed, CD4+ T cells were isolated. The participants, recipients of two vaccine doses, got either BNT162b2 or mRNA-1273. Generated by immunoSEQ multiplex PCR, the TCRdb table keeps only in-frame clones and is missing some. This sample has 60,000 to 85,000 clones, with about 67% found just once. The material sequenced was CD4+ T cells from PBMCs cultured with HCoV-229E spike peptides, taken after COVID-19 vaccination. The receptor source for this set is a human donor who received a COVID-19 vaccine.

The rearrangement links TRBV7-2 to TRBJ2-2; possibly TRBD1 for D (5 bases). The CDR3 is made up of 16 amino acids. V was clipped by 1 base and J by 2 bases, with 11 bases between them. Per the germline V gene, CDR1 is SGHTA and CDR2 is FQGNSA. The CDR3 here is CASSLVGRVNTGELFF. The DNA for the CDR3 is TGTGCCAGCAGCTTAGTCGGCAGGGTTAACACCGGGGAGCTGTTTTTT. The variable domain in full, with the rest retrieved from reference TRBV7-2 and TRBJ2-2, is GAGVSQSPSNKVTEKGKDVELRCDPISGHTALYWYRQSLGQGLEFLIYFQGNSAPDKSGLPSDRFSAERTGGSVSTLTIQRTQQEDSAVYLCASSLVGRVNTGELFFGEGSRLTVL.

The CDR3 sequence: CASAFGSGGPETQYF. CDR3 bases: TGTGCCAGCGCGTTTGGGTCGGGGGGGCCAGAGACCCAGTACTTC. The V gene is TRBV28, the J gene TRBJ2-5, with 8 bases fitting TRBD2. CDR3 length equals 15 residues. V lost 8 bases and J lost 4; bases outside the gene matches: 12. Germline V gives CDR1 MDHEN, CDR2 SYDVKM.

The chain combines TRBV2 with TRBJ1-1; D is possibly TRBD1 (5 bases). V lost 8 bases, J lost 0 bases, and 13 bases lay in between. Germline-derived CDR1 and CDR2 are SNHLY and FYNNEI. This CDR3 comprises 14 residues. CDR3 residues: CASGTKRLNTEAFF. DNA of the CDR3: TGTGCCAGCGGGACCAAGCGATTGAACACTGAAGCTTTCTTT.

This chain links TRBV9 with TRBJ1-6; D call uncertain. This CDR3 has 16 residues. V was shortened by 0 bases and J by 3 bases, with 10 bases between the two germline ends. The germline V gene encodes CDR1 SGDLS and CDR2 YYNGEE. In DNA, the CDR3 is TGTGCCAGCAGCGTAGGGGCGGAACTCTATAATTCACCCCTCCACTTT. Encoded protein: CASSVGAELYNSPLHF. The full variable domain, rest sourced from reference TRBV9 and TRBJ1-6, is DSGVTQTPKHLITATGQRVTLRCSPRSGDLSVYWYQQSLDQGLQFLIQYYNGEERAKGNILERFSAQQFPDLHSELNLSSLELGDSALYFCASSVGAELYNSPLHFGNGTRLTVT.

The sample holds one count of this clone. The chain is built from TRBV11-2 and TRBJ2-5; D possibly corresponds to TRBD2 (6 bases). V dropped 1 base and J dropped 4 bases, with 13 bases sitting between them. The CDR3 runs to 15 residues. Germline V CDR1 and CDR2: SGHAT, FQNNGV. The CDR3 DNA reads as TGTGCCAGCAGCTTAGGCGGTTCGGAGGGAGAGACCCAGTACTTC. It is translated as CASSLGGSEGETQYF.

This clone occurred once. CDR3 loop: CASSPPGPNVATGAYEQYV. In nucleotides, the CDR3 is TGTGCCAGCAGCCCTCCGGGCCCAAACGTAGCGACGGGGGCCTACGAGCAGTACGTC. V and J are TRBV27 and TRBJ2-7, with a tentative D call TRBD2 (6 bases). This CDR3 contains 19 residues. Per germline, CDR1 MNHEY and CDR2 SMNVEV (reference sequence). Trimming shortened V by 6 bases and J by 2 bases, and 29 bases separated the two germline ends.

The chain's CDR3 is CASSGTGGLDTQYF. The CDR3 DNA sequence: TGTGCCAGCAGCGGAACGGGGGGCCTGGATACGCAGTATTTT. The chain employs TRBV3-1 (or the pseudogene TRBV3-2) and TRBJ2-3; D may be TRBD2 (7 bases). The CDR3 totals 14 residues. Germline-derived CDR1 and CDR2 are LGHDT and YNNKEL (reference sequence). The germline V and J ends were trimmed by 5 bases and 6 bases, with 15 bases remaining between them.

This chain uses TRBV28 with TRBJ1-2; D unclear. The CDR3 contains 14 residues. Germline V CDR1 and CDR2: MDHEN, SYDVKM. V was trimmed by 3 bases and J by 2 bases, leaving 10 bases between them. In DNA, the CDR3 is TGTGCCAGCAGTTTTGTGGGGAAGAACTATGGCTACACCTTC. Its translation: CASSFVGKNYGYTF.

This chain connects TRBV7-7 to TRBJ2-5; the D gene is possibly TRBD1 (7 bases). Germline values: CDR1 SSHAT, CDR2 FNYEAQ (reference sequence). The V end lost 5 bases, the J end lost 0 bases, and 16 bases lay between the germline ends. The CDR3 covers 16 residues. CDR3 in DNA: TGTGCCAGCAGCCTAGGACAGGCGGGGTACCAAGAGACCCAGTACTTC. It is translated as CASSLGQAGYQETQYF.

The chain joins TRBV6-1 to TRBJ2-3; either TRBD1 or TRBD2 may fit D (5 bases each). Germline lookup yields CDR1 MNHNS and CDR2 SASEGT. The ends were cut back, 3 bases at V and 1 base at J, with 11 bases in the middle. The CDR3 has 15 amino acids. The CDR3 DNA sequence: TGTGCCAGCAGTGAGACCCGGGACGGCACAGATACGCAGTATTTT. It encodes CASSETRDGTDTQYF.

The chain joins TRBV14 to TRBJ2-7; D gene ambiguous. The V gene's germline CDR1 is SGHDN and CDR2 FVKESK. Trimming took 2 bases from V and 5 from J, leaving 10 bases between them. This CDR3 region has 13 residues. The CDR3, as DNA: TGTGCCAGCAGCCAATATTTGGATAACGAGCAGTACGTC. Protein sequence: CASSQYLDNEQYV.

The rearrangement links TRBV18 to TRBJ1-2; unclear D gene. The V end was cut by 0 bases, the J end by 2 bases, with 10 bases between. Germline CDR1 KGHSH, CDR2 LQKENI. The CDR3 consists of 15 residues. The CDR3 protein is CASSPPGNGNYGYTF. In nucleotides, the CDR3 is TGTGCCAGCTCACCACCTGGGAACGGGAACTATGGCTACACCTTC.

This clone turned up a few times. This chain uses TRBV5-6 with TRBJ2-7, with D possibly matching TRBD1 (5 bases). This CDR3 has 13 residues. Deletions cut 0 bases from V and 5 bases from J, with 9 bases between. Germline-derived CDR1 and CDR2 are SGHDT and YYEEEE. DNA of the CDR3: TGTGCCAGCAGCTTGGCAGGACATAACGAGCAGTACGTC. Protein: CASSLAGHNEQYV.

The chain couples TRBV10-1 to TRBJ1-1, with D unresolved. The germline V gene encodes CDR1 WNHNN and CDR2 SYGVQD (reference sequence). The V end lost 0 bases, the J end lost 6 bases, and 11 bases lay between the germline ends. The CDR3 length is 14 residues. In DNA, the CDR3 is TGCGCCAGCAGTGAGTCCCACGAGGGCGCTGAAGCTTTCTTT. This gives the protein CASSESHEGAEAFF.

The rearrangement links TRBV4-1 to TRBJ2-5; 12 nucleotides line up with TRBD2. CDR3 length: 16 residues. Germline-derived CDR1 and CDR2 are MGHRA and YSYEKL. V dropped 2 bases and J dropped 1; count of bases not matched to a gene: 2. In nucleotides, the CDR3 is TGCGCCAGCAGCCAAACTAGCGGGGGGACCCAAGAGACCCAGTACTTC. It encodes CASSQTSGGTQETQYF.

The chain links TRBV14 to TRBJ1-6; TRBD1 aligns across 7 bases. The CDR3 sequence is 15 residues long. The germline V gene encodes CDR1 SGHDN and CDR2 FVKESK. Trimming took 1 base from V and 5 from J; bases not matched to a gene: 2. CDR3 sequence reads: CASSQVTGNNSPLHF. The CDR3 region has the DNA TGTGCCAGCAGCCAAGTGACAGGGAATAATTCACCCCTCCACTTT.

The gene calls are TRBV7-2 and TRBJ2-3; no reliable D call. The CDR3 contains 14 residues. Germline assignment: CDR1 SGHTA and CDR2 FQGNSA. Trimming pared 7 bases from V and 0 bases from J, leaving 11 bases between. CDR3 nucleotides: TGTGCCAGCAAGGTGCGCCCTAGCACAGATACGCAGTATTTT. Its protein is CASKVRPSTDTQYF.

This clone appeared once. V gene TRBV29-1 combines with J gene TRBJ1-2; no definite D call. Germline loops: CDR1 SQVTM, CDR2 ANQGSEA. This CDR3 spans 13 amino acids. V dropped 7 bases and J dropped 1 base, with 13 bases sitting between them. In nucleotides, the CDR3 is TGCAGCGCCACCCGGGTCTTTAACTATGGCTACACCTTC. Translating gives CSATRVFNYGYTF.

This chain joins TRBV7-3 and TRBJ2-2; no firm D call. CDR3 length: 12 amino acids. In germline, CDR1 is SGHTA, CDR2 FQGTGA. With 3 bases removed from V and 7 bases from J, the gap between germline ends came to 6 bases. CDR3 loop: CASSFIGGELFF. In DNA, the CDR3 is TGTGCCAGCAGCTTTATAGGCGGGGAGCTGTTTTTT.

V and J are TRBV10-1 and TRBJ2-3, with TRBD2 matching 7 bases. Germline trimming cut 2 bases from V and 1 base from J; bases unmatched to any gene: 3. The CDR3 runs 15 residues. Per germline, CDR1 WNHNN and CDR2 SYGVQD (reference sequence). The CDR3 nucleotides are TGCGCCAGCAGTGAGGTCAGCGGGGGCACAGATACGCAGTATTTT. Protein sequence: CASSEVSGGTDTQYF.